The rows below give T cell receptor beta chains drawn from one sample of a study of T-cell memory formation after mild COVID-19. TCRdb re-derived calls from the 5' RACE reads in MiXCR, one entry per CDR3 protein. The data show more than 450,000 distinct CDR3 sequences, roughly 18% seen once. The sequencing sample was made of PBMCs or a T cell subset sorted from them (not recorded which). The receptor source for this set is an adult woman who had mild COVID-19 (a few samples of this study predate the infection). Cell type and time point are not known. Both conserved end residues are part of each CDR3. The order of the fields is clone size, D gene, V gene, J gene, CDR3 length, CDR3 protein, CDR3 DNA. D genes are given only for firm matches. Only part of the rows carry a size: once, few, many, or a class if the clone is expanded.

>.|.|TRBV20-1|TRBJ2-4|13
CSARTGTSSIQYF
TGCAGTGCTCGGACCGGGACAAGCAGTATTCAGTACTTC
>.|.|TRBV20-1|TRBJ2-3|13
CSARRAGTDTQYF
TGCAGTGCGCGGAGGGCCGGCACAGATACGCAGTATTTT
>few|.|TRBV7-9|TRBJ1-1|17
CASSLRSGAVSYTEAFF
TGTGCCAGCAGCTTAAGGTCCGGGGCAGTCAGTTACACTGAAGCTTTCTTT
>few|.|TRBV6-2/TRBV6-3|TRBJ1-2|12
CASARGVYGYTF
TGTGCCAGCGCGCGGGGTGTCTATGGCTACACCTTC
>few|.|TRBV5-6|TRBJ2-3|16
CASSLAGPGLTDTQYF
TGTGCCAGCAGCTTGGCCGGGCCGGGACTCACAGATACGCAGTATTTT
>.|.|TRBV7-8|TRBJ1-1|13
CASSKTGPLEAFF
TGTGCCAGCAGCAAGACAGGCCCTCTTGAAGCTTTCTTT
>many|.|TRBV7-8|TRBJ2-3|14
CASSLEAQPDTQYF
TGTGCCAGCAGCTTAGAAGCCCAACCAGATACGCAGTATTTT
>few|.|TRBV4-2|TRBJ1-5|15
CASSRAGSANQPQHF
TGTGCCAGCAGCCGGGCGGGATCCGCAAATCAGCCCCAGCATTTT
>.|.|TRBV5-1|TRBJ1-2|14
CASSPFPDNYGYTF
TGCGCCAGCAGCCCTTTCCCGGATAACTATGGCTACACCTTC
>few|.|TRBV7-6|TRBJ2-3|14
CASSDPGVADTQYF
TGTGCCAGCAGCGATCCAGGAGTGGCAGATACGCAGTATTTT
>few|TRBD1|TRBV29-1|TRBJ1-2|16
CSVEAGTATLNYGYTF
TGCAGCGTTGAAGCAGGGACAGCGACCCTTAACTATGGCTACACCTTC
>.|TRBD1|TRBV6-5|TRBJ2-7|13
CASSLQGPGEQYF
TGTGCCAGCAGTTTACAGGGGCCGGGGGAGCAGTACTTC
>.|TRBD2|TRBV5-1|TRBJ2-5|15
CASSLVSSGHETQYF
TGCGCCAGCAGCTTGGTCTCTAGCGGGCACGAGACCCAGTACTTC
>few|.|TRBV24-1|TRBJ2-1|15
CATSDFSSSYNEQFF
TGTGCCACCAGTGATTTTTCTAGCTCCTACAATGAGCAGTTCTTC
>many|.|TRBV7-9|TRBJ2-7|14
CASSLFESGHEQYF
TGTGCCAGCAGCCTCTTCGAATCCGGTCACGAGCAGTACTTC
>few|.|TRBV7-3|TRBJ2-2|17
CASRNTGDMERTGELFF
TGTGCCAGTCGTAACACGGGGGACATGGAAAGGACCGGGGAGCTGTTTTTT
>few|.|TRBV7-2|TRBJ2-5|14
CASSLGRARETQYF
TGTGCCAGCAGCTTAGGAAGGGCCCGGGAGACCCAGTACTTC
>.|.|TRBV5-1|TRBJ1-2|15
CASSFEPESNYGYTF
TGCGCCAGCAGCTTCGAGCCAGAGTCTAACTATGGCTACACCTTC
>.|TRBD2|TRBV12-3/TRBV12-4|TRBJ2-7|17
CASSSHRLAGSSYEQYF
TGTGCCAGCAGTTCCCACCGGCTAGCGGGAAGCTCCTACGAGCAGTACTTC
>.|.|TRBV7-3|TRBJ1-1|13
CASSLWAYTEAFF
TGTGCCAGCAGCTTGTGGGCGTACACTGAAGCTTTCTTT
>.|TRBD1|TRBV20-1|TRBJ1-5|14
CSARDRGFGQPQHF
TGCAGTGCTAGGGACAGGGGGTTCGGTCAGCCCCAGCATTTT
>few|.|TRBV29-1|TRBJ1-1|16
CSVEDLGAMVNTEAFF
TGCAGCGTTGAAGATCTTGGAGCTATGGTGAACACTGAAGCTTTCTTT
>once|.|TRBV6-2/TRBV6-3|TRBJ1-6|15
CASSLLQGGNSPLHF
TGTGCCAGCAGTCTCCTACAGGGAGGGAATTCACCCCTCCACTTT
>.|.|TRBV9|TRBJ2-7|17
CASSVEESSPRNLEQYF
TGTGCCAGCAGCGTAGAGGAGTCGAGTCCTCGGAACTTGGAGCAGTACTTC
>few|.|TRBV12-3/TRBV12-4|TRBJ2-3|13
CASSFSYSKAQYF
TGTGCCAGCAGTTTCTCCTATAGTAAGGCGCAGTATTTT
>.|.|TRBV11-3|TRBJ2-4|14
CASSLGTAKNIQYF
TGTGCCAGCAGCTTAGGAACAGCCAAAAACATTCAGTACTTC
>few|TRBD1|TRBV19|TRBJ1-1|16
CASSTAPGQGLAEAFF
TGTGCCAGTAGTACAGCCCCAGGACAGGGTTTGGCTGAAGCTTTCTTT